This T cell receptor beta chain is drawn from a study of beta chain features in type 1 diabetes. Investigators reverse transcribed all isolated RNA, so they sequenced expressed TCRB transcripts. Assay used: immunoSEQ multiplex PCR; TCRdb lists only in-frame clones, some missing. The repertoire includes 860,000 or so clones, under 20% of them detected once, and 0.023% sits in the top ten. In germline, CDR1 is MDHEN, CDR2 SYDVKM. This CDR3 is built from 12 residues. Deletions cut 5 bases from V and 8 bases from J, with 12 bases between. This clone appeared a few times. The chain combines TRBV28 with TRBJ1-1; D gene unclear. Material: naive CD4+ T cells from blood. This receptor was taken from a woman aged 18-29 years in good health. In DNA form, the CDR3 reads TGTGCCAGCAGTCCGACATGGGCGGAAGCTTTCTTT. This translates into CASSPTWAEAFF.